Shown below are 31 T cell receptor beta chains from a single sample sequenced in a study of Ad26.COV2.S vaccination and SARS-CoV-2 variants. Treatment given: roughly 19 received Ad26.COV2.S at low or high dose, single or two shots; 5 received placebo; per-sample allocation not given. The samples were gathered on day 63 after the first injection of vaccine or placebo. Sequencing was performed with immunoSEQ multiplex PCR; in TCRdb, only in-frame clones are kept and a portion is missing. This sample has nearly 400,000 clones; around 89% occur once, and the top ten carry under 2%. Sequencing used peripheral blood, obtained in a trial of Ad26.COV2.S vaccine versus placebo. These receptors were collected from a person aged 18-60 years who received the Ad26.COV2.S COVID-19 vaccine or a placebo.

This clone was recorded only once. The J gene is TRBJ2-5, the V gene TRBV28, with TRBD1 matching 12 bases. V dropped 6 bases and J dropped 5; count of bases not matched to a gene: 10. The germline gives CDR1 MDHEN, CDR2 SYDVKM. The CDR3 runs 16 residues. CDR3: CASRLPGQGAGETQYF. DNA for the CDR3: TGTGCCAGCAGATTACCGGGACAGGGGGCGGGCGAGACCCAGTACTTC.

The V and J genes are TRBV12-3 or TRBV12-4 and TRBJ1-1; D gene unclear. V was trimmed by 6 bases and J by 0 bases, leaving 8 bases between them. The CDR3 sequence is 13 residues long. The chain's CDR3 is CASRHQVNTEAFF. CDR3 bases: TGTGCCAGCAGACACCAGGTGAACACTGAAGCTTTCTTT.

About this clone itself: Other DNA sequences in the sample encode the same CDR3. The chain couples TRBV5-4 to TRBJ2-2; no definite D call. Per germline, CDR1 SGHNT and CDR2 YYREEE (reference sequence). V dropped 4 bases and J dropped 5 bases, with 6 bases sitting between them. CDR3 length: 12 residues. The CDR3 loop is CASSLLTGELFF. CDR3 DNA sequence: TGTGCCAGCAGCCTATTGACCGGGGAGCTGTTTTTT.

The chain uses TRBV28 and TRBJ2-3; D uncertain. The CDR3 length is 10 residues. The germline V and J ends were trimmed by 8 bases and 5 bases, with 5 bases remaining between them. Germline CDR1 MDHEN, CDR2 SYDVKM. CDR3 in amino acids: CASGRDTQYF. The CDR3 DNA reads TGTGCCAGCGGCAGAGATACGCAGTATTTT.

This chain connects TRBV28 to TRBJ1-5; 9 bases line up with TRBD1. The trim removed 7 bases at V and 6 bases at J, leaving 13 bases unmatched. CDR3 size: 16 residues. CDR1 MDHEN and CDR2 SYDVKM come from the germline V gene. In nucleotides, the CDR3 is TGTGCCAGCAAATTCGCCGGGACAGGGAGGGGTCAGCCCCAGCATTTT. This encodes CASKFAGTGRGQPQHF.

V usage is TRBV7-2 and J usage is TRBJ2-7, with D possibly matching TRBD2 (6 bases). Germline assignment: CDR1 SGHTA and CDR2 FQGNSA. Trimming pared 4 bases from V and 5 bases from J, leaving 18 bases between. The CDR3 is 15 residues long. The CDR3 loop is CASSSILRGGHEQYF. CDR3 nucleotides: TGTGCCAGCAGCTCCATTCTGCGGGGCGGCCACGAGCAGTACTTC.

This clone was picked up one time. The V call is TRBV7-3, the J call TRBJ1-5, with D unclear. With 0 bases removed from V and 3 bases from J, the gap between germline ends came to 21 bases. This CDR3 has 19 residues. The germline V gene has CDR1 SGHTA and CDR2 FQGTGA. The CDR3 loop is CASSLTAGDGEFANQPQHF. CDR3 nucleotides: TGTGCCAGCAGCTTAACGGCCGGGGATGGGGAATTTGCCAATCAGCCCCAGCATTTT.

V and J are TRBV11-2 and TRBJ2-2, with D possibly TRBD1 on 6 matching bases. Germline lookup yields CDR1 SGHAT and CDR2 FQNNGV. V shed 0 bases and J shed 6 bases, with 11 bases lying between them. The CDR3 length is 15 residues. The CDR3 sequence: CASSLDLTGSGELFF. The CDR3 DNA reads TGTGCCAGCAGCTTAGACTTAACAGGGTCCGGGGAGCTGTTTTTT.

This sequence joins TRBV11-2 and TRBJ2-2; D might be TRBD2 (6 bases). This CDR3 is built from 16 residues. Trimming took off 4 bases at V and 4 bases at J, with 16 bases between the two ends. Germline loops: CDR1 SGHAT, CDR2 FQNNGV. In DNA, the CDR3 is TGTGCCAGCAGCTCCCTTCGGGGGTCGGGCACCGGGGAGCTGTTTTTT. Translating gives CASSSLRGSGTGELFF.

The gene calls are TRBV2 and TRBJ2-1, with D uncertain. The V end lost 6 bases, the J end lost 7 bases, and 13 bases lay between the germline ends. The CDR3 is 13 residues long. The V gene's germline CDR1 is SNHLY and CDR2 FYNNEI. For the CDR3, the DNA is TGTGCCAGCAGCGTTACGTACGGAAATGAGCAGTTCTTC. The encoded protein is CASSVTYGNEQFF.

On this clone: Other DNA sequences of this sample code for an identical CDR3. The chain carries TRBV28 and TRBJ1-5; D ambiguous. V lost 1 base, J lost 1 base, and 5 bases lay in between. CDR1 and CDR2 from the germline V gene are MDHEN and SYDVKM. The CDR3 contains 14 residues. The chain's CDR3 is CASSLLGSNQPQHF. In nucleotides, the CDR3 is TGTGCCAGCAGTTTATTGGGCAGCAATCAGCCCCAGCATTTT.

In its sample, this clone was seen a few times. This rearrangement joins TRBV10-2 to TRBJ1-1, with D possibly TRBD1 on 6 matching bases. Germline V CDR1 and CDR2: WSHSY, SAAADI. V was pared by 6 bases and J by 5 bases, with 10 bases between. The CDR3 loop spans 12 amino acids. CDR3 coding DNA: TGCGCCAGCAGCACAGGGATGACTGAAGCTTTCTTT. It yields the protein CASSTGMTEAFF.

This sequence joins TRBV3-1 (or the pseudogene TRBV3-2) and TRBJ2-5, with 11 bases that match TRBD2. Germline V CDR1 and CDR2: LGHDT, YNNKEL (reference sequence). CDR3 length equals 16 residues. V lost 1 base, J lost 1 base, and 2 bases stayed unmatched. CDR3 in amino acids: CASSQGLAGTQETQYF. CDR3 DNA sequence: TGTGCCAGCAGCCAAGGACTAGCGGGAACCCAAGAGACCCAGTACTTC.

The chain is built from TRBV4-2 and TRBJ2-1, with 7 bases matching TRBD1. V dropped 0 bases and J dropped 7; count of bases not matched to a gene: 3. Germline V gene sequence: CDR1 LGHNA, CDR2 YNFKEQ. The CDR3 contains 14 residues. The CDR3 loop reads CASSQEEQGNEQFF. CDR3 nucleotides: TGTGCCAGCAGCCAAGAAGAACAGGGGAATGAGCAGTTCTTC.

This clone was detected only once. The chain employs TRBV5-4 and TRBJ2-5, with D possibly being TRBD1 (6 bases). Trimming cost V 3 bases and J 4 bases, with 13 bases left between them. The CDR3 extends over 14 amino acids. The germline gives CDR1 SGHNT, CDR2 YYREEE (reference sequence). CDR3 nucleotides: TGTGCCAGCAGCTCGCTTCAGGGGAGAGAGACCCAGTACTTC. Encoded protein: CASSSLQGRETQYF.

The genes are TRBV5-8 and TRBJ2-5; D is ambiguous. The germline V and J ends were trimmed by 4 bases and 4 bases, with 14 bases remaining between them. This CDR3 comprises 14 residues. CDR1 SGHTS and CDR2 YDEGEE come from the germline V gene. CDR3 sequence: CASSEGPPAETQYF. CDR3 nucleotide sequence: TGTGCCAGCAGCGAAGGCCCGCCGGCAGAGACCCAGTACTTC.

This chain uses TRBV27 with TRBJ2-3; no firm D call. CDR1 and CDR2 from the germline V gene are MNHEY and SMNVEV (reference sequence). The CDR3 consists of 11 residues. The V and J ends lost 7 bases and 8 bases respectively, with 10 bases between them. The CDR3 DNA sequence: TGTGCCAGCACCCTCGAAGGTACGCAGTATTTT. Residues: CASTLEGTQYF.

The rearrangement links TRBV7-8 to TRBJ2-1; D unresolved. This CDR3 is built from 16 residues. CDR1 is SGHVS, CDR2 FQNEAQ, per germline. V lost 2 bases to trimming and J lost 3 bases, with 14 bases between them. The CDR3 sequence: CASSLSKVLNYNEQFF. The CDR3 DNA reads TGTGCCAGCAGCTTATCTAAGGTCCTTAACTACAATGAGCAGTTCTTC.

V gene TRBV18 combines with J gene TRBJ1-6; D is possibly TRBD1 (5 bases). V was cut by 6 bases and J by 7 bases, with 16 bases left in between. Looked up from germline, CDR1 is KGHSH and CDR2 is LQKENI. This CDR3 has 15 amino acids. The CDR3 is CASSPQGTKNSPLHF. DNA of the CDR3: TGTGCCAGCTCCCCCCAGGGAACGAAGAATTCACCCCTCCACTTT.

The chain carries TRBV6-1 and TRBJ2-1, with 11 bases that match TRBD2. The CDR3 is 17 residues long. After removal of 4 bases from V and 3 bases from J, the junction contained 8 bases not matched to a gene. The V gene's germline CDR1 is MNHNS and CDR2 SASEGT. As DNA, the CDR3 is TGTGCCAGCAGTGGACACCTGGGGACTAGCGGCTACAATGAGCAGTTCTTC. Encoded protein: CASSGHLGTSGYNEQFF.

This clone was recorded once. This chain connects TRBV6-6 to TRBJ2-6; D is tentatively TRBD1 or TRBD2 (5 bases each). This CDR3 has 14 residues. V lost 4 bases and J 10 bases, leaving 14 bases between the germline ends. Germline CDR1 is MNHNY and CDR2 is SVGAGI (reference sequence). CDR3 amino acids: CASSSGDVANVLTF. CDR3 sequence (DNA): TGTGCCAGCAGTTCCGGGGACGTCGCAAACGTCCTGACTTTC.

This sequence joins TRBV6-5 and TRBJ2-6; no firm D call. The ends were cut back, 1 base at V and 0 bases at J, with 7 bases in the middle. The CDR3 loop spans 16 amino acids. The germline V gene has CDR1 MNHEY and CDR2 SVGAGI. The CDR3 DNA follows: TGTGCCAGCAGTTACTTAGTTAGCTCTGGGGCCAACGTCCTGACTTTC. Protein sequence: CASSYLVSSGANVLTF.

This clone was seen only once. The chain has TRBV11-3 and TRBJ2-7; the match to TRBD1 covers 7 bases. The CDR3 covers 17 residues. The germline V gene has CDR1 SGHNT and CDR2 YENEEA. J lost 0 bases, V lost 4 bases, and 12 bases had no gene match. CDR3 in DNA: TGTGCCAGCAGCTACATTGGGCCGACAGGGAGCTCCTACGAGCAGTACTTC. Protein sequence: CASSYIGPTGSSYEQYF.

V and J are TRBV10-2 and TRBJ2-5; D remains ambiguous. This CDR3 has 12 amino acids. From germline, CDR1 is WSHSY and CDR2 SAAADI. The V end was cut by 6 bases, the J end by 2 bases, with 7 bases between. The CDR3 reads CASRAVQETQYF. CDR3 bases: TGCGCCAGCAGAGCTGTTCAAGAGACCCAGTACTTC.

The sample holds one count of this clone. The rearrangement uses TRBV24-1 and TRBJ1-2, with 12 bases matching TRBD1. CDR3 size: 17 residues. V was pared by 3 bases and J by 2 bases, with 6 bases of the junction left unmatched. The V gene's germline CDR1 is KGHDR and CDR2 SFDVKD. The CDR3 DNA is TGTGCCACCAGTGATCCGGGACAGGGGGCGAGAAACTATGGCTACACCTTC. Its protein is CATSDPGQGARNYGYTF.

This chain uses TRBV5-4 with TRBJ2-1, with TRBD1 identical over 12 bases. The CDR3 extends over 16 amino acids. Germline values: CDR1 SGHNT, CDR2 YYREEE (reference sequence). V trimming: 1 base; J trimming: 9 bases; junction bases outside the gene matches: 8. CDR3 sequence: CASSLLRDRGHGEQFF. CDR3 coding DNA: TGTGCCAGCAGCTTGTTGCGGGACAGGGGGCATGGTGAGCAGTTCTTC.

A word on this clone: This same CDR3 is encoded by further DNA sequences in the sample. The V call is TRBV7-9, the J call TRBJ2-3; D is perhaps TRBD2 (5 bases). Trimming pared 3 bases from V and 6 bases from J, leaving 7 bases between. The germline V gene has CDR1 SEHNR and CDR2 FQNEAQ (reference sequence). This CDR3 has 12 residues. CDR3 region: CASSLGADTQYF. CDR3 bases: TGTGCCAGCAGCTTGGGAGCGGATACGCAGTATTTT.

This chain connects TRBV29-1 to TRBJ2-3; D is undetermined. The V and J ends lost 4 bases and 2 bases respectively, with 7 bases between them. The CDR3 covers 12 residues. Germline values: CDR1 SQVTM, CDR2 ANQGSEA. The DNA of the CDR3 is TGCAGCGTTGTGGTCACCACAGATACGCAGTATTTT. Its protein is CSVVVTTDTQYF.

The chain combines TRBV10-3 with TRBJ2-1, with D unclear. The CDR3 spans 13 residues. Trimming pared 2 bases from V and 9 bases from J, leaving 11 bases between. Per the germline V gene, CDR1 is ENHRY and CDR2 is SYGVKD. CDR3 sequence reads: CAISETNYGEQFF. CDR3 bases: TGTGCCATCAGTGAGACTAATTACGGTGAGCAGTTCTTC.

The chain is built from TRBV3-1 (or the pseudogene TRBV3-2) and TRBJ2-7; 7 bases agree with TRBD2. Per germline, CDR1 LGHDT and CDR2 YNNKEL (reference sequence). V lost 5 bases to trimming and J lost 7 bases; unmatched junction nucleotides: 14. CDR3 length: 15 residues. The CDR3 nucleotides read TGTGCCAGCAGCAATAAAGCGGGACGCCTCGGAGAGCAGTACTTC. This encodes CASSNKAGRLGEQYF.

The V and J genes are TRBV3-1 (or the pseudogene TRBV3-2) and TRBJ2-3, with D hard to call. V shed 4 bases and J shed 0 bases, with 8 bases lying between them. In germline, CDR1 is LGHDT, CDR2 YNNKEL (reference sequence). This CDR3 is built from 14 residues. In nucleotides, the CDR3 is TGTGCCAGCAGCCCGATCCTTAGCACAGATACGCAGTATTTT. As protein: CASSPILSTDTQYF.